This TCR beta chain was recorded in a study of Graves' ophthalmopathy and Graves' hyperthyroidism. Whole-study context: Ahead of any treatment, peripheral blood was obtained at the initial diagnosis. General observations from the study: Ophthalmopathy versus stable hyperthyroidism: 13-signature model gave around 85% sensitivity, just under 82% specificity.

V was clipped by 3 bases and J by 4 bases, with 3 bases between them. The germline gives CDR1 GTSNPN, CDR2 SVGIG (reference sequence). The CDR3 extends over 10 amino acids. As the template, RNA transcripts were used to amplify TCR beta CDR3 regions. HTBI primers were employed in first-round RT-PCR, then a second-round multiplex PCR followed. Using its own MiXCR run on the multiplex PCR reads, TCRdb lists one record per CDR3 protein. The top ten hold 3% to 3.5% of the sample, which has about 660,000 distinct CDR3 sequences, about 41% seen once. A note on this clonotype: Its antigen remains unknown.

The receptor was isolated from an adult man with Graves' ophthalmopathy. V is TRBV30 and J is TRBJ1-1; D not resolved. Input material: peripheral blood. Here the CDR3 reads CAWRGTEAFF. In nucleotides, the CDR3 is TGTGCCTGGAGAGGCACTGAAGCTTTCTTT. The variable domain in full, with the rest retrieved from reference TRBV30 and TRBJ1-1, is SQTIHQWPATLVQPVGSPLSLECTVEGTSNPNLYWYRQAAGRGLQLLFYSVGIGQISSEVPQNLSASRPQDRQFILSSKKLLLSDSGFYLCAWRGTEAFFGQGTRLTVV.